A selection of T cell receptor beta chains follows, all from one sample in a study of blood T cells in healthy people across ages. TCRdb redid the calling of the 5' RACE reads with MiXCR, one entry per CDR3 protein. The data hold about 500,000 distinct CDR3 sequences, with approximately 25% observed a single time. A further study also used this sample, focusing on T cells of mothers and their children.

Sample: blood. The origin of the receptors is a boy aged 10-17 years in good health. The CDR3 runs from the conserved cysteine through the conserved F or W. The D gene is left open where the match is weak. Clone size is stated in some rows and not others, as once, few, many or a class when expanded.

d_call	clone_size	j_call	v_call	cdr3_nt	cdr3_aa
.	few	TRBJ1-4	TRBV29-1	TGCAGCGTTGAGGATCCCGTACTCGGGGGAAAACTGTTTTTT	CSVEDPVLGGKLFF
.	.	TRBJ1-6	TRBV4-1	TGCGCCAGCAGCCAAGACGGGACGGAAAATTCACCCCTCCACTTT	CASSQDGTENSPLHF
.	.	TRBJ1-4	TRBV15	TGTGCCACCAGCAGAGATTCCGCGTTCGGAGTAGGGCGAAGGGATGAAAAACTGTTTTTT	CATSRDSAFGVGRRDEKLFF
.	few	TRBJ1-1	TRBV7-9	TGTGCCAGCAGCTTGGCTCCCATTGGGGTGAACACTGAAGCTTTCTTT	CASSLAPIGVNTEAFF
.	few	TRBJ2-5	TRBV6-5	TGTGCCAGCAGTGGGTTACCACAAGAGACCCAGTACTTC	CASSGLPQETQYF
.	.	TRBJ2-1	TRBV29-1	TGCAGCGTTGACCCGAGGGGGGGAGTCTTCTACAATGAGCAGTTCTTC	CSVDPRGGVFYNEQFF
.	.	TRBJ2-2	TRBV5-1	TGCGCCAGCAGCTTCGGGAACCGGGGGCCCGGGGAGCTGTTTTTT	CASSFGNRGPGELFF
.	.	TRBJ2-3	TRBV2	TGTGCCAGCAACTTGGTCGGGGCCGATACGCAGTATTTT	CASNLVGADTQYF
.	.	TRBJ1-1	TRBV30	TGTGCCTGGAGTGCCAAGGTTAGAGTGAACACTGAAGCTTTCTTT	CAWSAKVRVNTEAFF
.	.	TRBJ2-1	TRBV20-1	TGCAGTGCTAGAGACCGGGTCAATCCGGCCTACAATGAGCAGTTCTTC	CSARDRVNPAYNEQFF
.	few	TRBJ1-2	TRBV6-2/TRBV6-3	TGTGCCAGCAGTTACGGGCGGGGCGACTATGGCTACACCTTC	CASSYGRGDYGYTF
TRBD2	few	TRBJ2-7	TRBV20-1	TGCAGTGCTTCAGGACTAGCGGGAGGGCCGGACTCCTGCGAGCAGTACTTC	CSASGLAGGPDSCEQYF
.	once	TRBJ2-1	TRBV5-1	TGCGCCAGCAGGAGCTCGGATTGGGAGCAGTTCTTC	CASRSSDWEQFF
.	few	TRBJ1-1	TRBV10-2	TGCGCCAGCAGTGGCAGCCCGGTACGTGAAGCTTTCTTT	CASSGSPVREAFF
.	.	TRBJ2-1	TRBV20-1	TGCAGTGCTAGAGAGGGACCCAACAATGAGCAGTTCTTC	CSAREGPNNEQFF
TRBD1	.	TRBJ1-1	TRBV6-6	TGTGCCAGCAGTTTTCGGACAGGGATGAACACTGAAGCTTTCTTT	CASSFRTGMNTEAFF
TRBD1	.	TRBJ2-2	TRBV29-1	TGCAGCGCACGACAGGGCCCAGACACCGGGGAGCTGTTTTTT	CSARQGPDTGELFF
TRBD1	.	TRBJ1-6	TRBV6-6	TGTGCCAGCAGTTACTCCCCAGGGGGCAGATCACCCCTCCACTTT	CASSYSPGGRSPLHF
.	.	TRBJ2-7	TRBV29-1	TGCAGCGTCCGGACGGGGTCCTACGAGCAGTACTTC	CSVRTGSYEQYF
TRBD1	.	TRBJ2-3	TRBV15	TGTGCCACCAGCAGAGATCGACAGGGGACAGATACGCAGTATTTT	CATSRDRQGTDTQYF
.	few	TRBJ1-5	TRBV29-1	TGCAGCGTTGAGGGGAATAATCAGCCCCAGCATTTT	CSVEGNNQPQHF
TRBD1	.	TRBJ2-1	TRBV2	TGTGCCAGTAGCCCCCTCAAAACCGACAGGGCGGAGCAGTTCTTC	CASSPLKTDRAEQFF
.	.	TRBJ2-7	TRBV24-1	TGTGCCACCAGTGATGCCAACTTTCCCGAGCAGTACTTC	CATSDANFPEQYF
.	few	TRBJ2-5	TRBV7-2	TGTGCCAGCAGCTTAGTAACGGGGGACTGGGAGACCCAGTACTTC	CASSLVTGDWETQYF
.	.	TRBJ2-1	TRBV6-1	TGTGCCAGCTCAGTAGGGGGGGGAGAGCAGTTCTTC	CASSVGGGEQFF
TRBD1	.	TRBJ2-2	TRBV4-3	TGCGCCAGCAGCCAAGTGAGGGGGCCCTCGAGCACCGGGGAGCTGTTTTTT	CASSQVRGPSSTGELFF
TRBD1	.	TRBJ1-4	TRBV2	TGTGCCAGCAGTTCTCGGCAGGGGGGTAATGAAAAACTGTTTTTT	CASSSRQGGNEKLFF